This TCR beta chain was captured by sequencing in a study of monozygotic twins with inflammatory bowel disease. Overall study results and limits: For repertoire similarity, concordant twins did not differ from discordant twins, possibly because power was limited. Different subtypes (of T cells) could not be told apart from one another.

From 3,500 to 4,000 ng of total RNA, each TCR library was prepared. With the 5' RACE reads reprocessed, TCRdb shows one record per CDR3 protein and no DNA. This sample contains around 370,000 distinct CDR3 sequences. From germline, CDR1 is DFQATT and CDR2 SNEGSKA (reference sequence). The CDR3 runs to 15 residues. With respect to this clonotype: Its antigen is not known.

The V call is TRBV20-1, the J call TRBJ2-7; TCRdb reports TRBD2, a call that lacks DNA to check it against. The clonotype was recovered from a human donor with ulcerative colitis or Crohn's disease, or a healthy co-twin of an affected twin (not recorded which). The sequenced material came from blood. The CDR3: CSARALTESSYEQYF.